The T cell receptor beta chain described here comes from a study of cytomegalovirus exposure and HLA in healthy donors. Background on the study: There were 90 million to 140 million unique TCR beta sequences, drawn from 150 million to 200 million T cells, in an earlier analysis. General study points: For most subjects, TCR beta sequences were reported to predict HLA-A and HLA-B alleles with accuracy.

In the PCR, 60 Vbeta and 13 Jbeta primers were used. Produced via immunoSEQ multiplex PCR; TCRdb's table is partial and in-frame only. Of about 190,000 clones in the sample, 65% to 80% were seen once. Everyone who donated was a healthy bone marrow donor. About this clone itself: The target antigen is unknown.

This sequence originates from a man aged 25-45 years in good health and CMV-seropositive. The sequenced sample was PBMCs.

CDR3 DNA sequence: TGTGCCAGCGCTCCCCAGGCCTTCACTGAAGCTTTCTTT. This gives the protein CASAPQAFTEAFF. The gene calls are TRBV14 and TRBJ1-1; no firm D call. The CDR3 is 13 amino acids. Per germline, CDR1 SGHDN and CDR2 FVKESK. Trimming cost V 8 bases and J 4 bases, with 14 bases left between them.